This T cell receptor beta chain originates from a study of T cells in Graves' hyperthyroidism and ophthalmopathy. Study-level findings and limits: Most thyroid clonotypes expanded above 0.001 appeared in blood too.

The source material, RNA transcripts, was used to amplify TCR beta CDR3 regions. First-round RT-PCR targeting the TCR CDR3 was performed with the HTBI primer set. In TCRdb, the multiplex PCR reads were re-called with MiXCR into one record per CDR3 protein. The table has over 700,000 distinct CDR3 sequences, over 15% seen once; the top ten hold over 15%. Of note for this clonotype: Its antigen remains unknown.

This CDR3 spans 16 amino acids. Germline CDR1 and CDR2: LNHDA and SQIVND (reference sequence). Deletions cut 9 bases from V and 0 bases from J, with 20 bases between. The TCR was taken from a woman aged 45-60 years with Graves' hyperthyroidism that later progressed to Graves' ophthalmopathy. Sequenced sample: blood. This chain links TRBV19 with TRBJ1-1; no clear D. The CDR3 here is CASRIGGQGMNTEAFF. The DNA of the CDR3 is TGTGCCAGCCGTATAGGAGGGCAAGGGATGAACACTGAAGCTTTCTTT. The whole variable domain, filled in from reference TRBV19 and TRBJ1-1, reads DGGITQSPKYLFRKEGQNVTLSCEQNLNHDAMYWYRQDPGQGLRLIYYSQIVNDFQKGDIAEGYSVSREKKESFPLTVTSAQKNPTAFYLCASRIGGQGMNTEAFFGQGTRLTVV.